There are many counts of the clone carrying this TCR beta chain. The antigen is not known. According to the study, TCR beta libraries were built with iRepertoire HTBI primers and CDR3-region Arm-PCR. TCRdb used MiXCR to reprocess the multiplex PCR reads, holding one entry per CDR3 protein. The sample has some 250,000 distinct CDR3 sequences; about 17% are singletons. This specimen belongs to a study of regulatory T cells in long-lasting Graves disease. Study background: Newly diagnosed Graves' patients had under 3 months of antithyroid drugs. Study outcomes and limitations: Owing to a sample size that was small, accuracy may have been reduced. Persistent patients shared more public clonotypes (under 3,000) than newly diagnosed patients (about 1,000).

Indicated time point: newly diagnosed GD, antithyroid drugs for less than 3 months. The authors made the TCR library using RNA they extracted from PBMCs. Tubes containing EDTA received approximately 8.7 milliliters of drawn peripheral blood. This same sample was also taken into another study, of T cells in Graves' hyperthyroidism and ophthalmopathy.

The receptor comes from a woman aged 25 to 39 with Graves disease. The input for sequencing was peripheral blood mononuclear cells (PBMCs), taken at new diagnosis, from a patient treated with antithyroid drugs.

CDR3 protein: CASSFKRNEQYF. The CDR3 DNA reads as TGTGCCAGCAGTTTTAAGAGGAACGAGCAGTACTTC. The rearrangement uses TRBV12-3 or TRBV12-4 and TRBJ2-7; no clear D. The CDR3 length is 12 residues. V gave up 3 bases and J gave up 5 bases, with 8 bases separating them.